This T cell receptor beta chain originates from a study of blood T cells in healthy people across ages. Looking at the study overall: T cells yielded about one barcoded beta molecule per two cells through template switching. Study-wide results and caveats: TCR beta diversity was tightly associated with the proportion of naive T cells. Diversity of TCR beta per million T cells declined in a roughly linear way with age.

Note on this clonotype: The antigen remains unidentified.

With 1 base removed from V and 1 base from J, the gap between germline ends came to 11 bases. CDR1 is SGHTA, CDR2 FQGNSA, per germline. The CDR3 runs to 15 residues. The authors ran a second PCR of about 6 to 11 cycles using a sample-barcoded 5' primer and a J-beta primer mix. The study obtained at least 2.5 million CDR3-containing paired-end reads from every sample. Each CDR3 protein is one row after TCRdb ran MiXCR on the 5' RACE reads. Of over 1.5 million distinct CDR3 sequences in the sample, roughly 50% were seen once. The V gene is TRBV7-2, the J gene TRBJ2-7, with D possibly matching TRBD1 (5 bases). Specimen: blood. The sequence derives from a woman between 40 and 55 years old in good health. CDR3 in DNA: TGTGCCAGCAGCTTAGGCGTTACAGGATCCTACGAGCAGTACTTC. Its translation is CASSLGVTGSYEQYF. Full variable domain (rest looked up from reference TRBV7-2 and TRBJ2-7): GAGVSQSPSNKVTEKGKDVELRCDPISGHTALYWYRQSLGQGLEFLIYFQGNSAPDKSGLPSDRFSAERTGGSVSTLTIQRTQQEDSAVYLCASSLGVTGSYEQYFGPGTRLTVT.